Described below is a single T cell receptor beta chain sequence and its context. Methods used by the authors: Reference gene primer amplification gave nucleated cell count estimates. This table comes from immunoSEQ multiplex PCR, and its TCRdb copy is limited to in-frame clones, with some not included. D and trimming were read from the DNA, whereas the V and J calls and clone size are those reported in that table. This sample has some 68,000 clones, with about 86% found just once. The source of the sample is a study of blood T cell repertoires in COVID-19. Study background: There were acute and convalescent COVID-19 samples, and they came from the United States, Italy and Spain. In each case, the material was cDNA or gDNA derived from T cells, B-cell-depleted T cells, or PBMCs.

CDR3 size: 16 residues. V was shortened by 1 base and J by 0 bases, with 13 bases between the two germline ends. CDR1 is SGHVS, CDR2 FQNEAQ, per germline. This TCR came from a man in his 70s with acute or convalescent COVID-19. The sequenced sample consisted of peripheral blood. The rearrangement links TRBV7-8 to TRBJ2-7; the D is unclear. CDR3 residues: CASSLVLGDGSYEQYF. The CDR3 nucleotides read TGTGCCAGCAGCTTAGTTTTGGGCGATGGCTCCTACGAGCAGTACTTC. The complete variable domain, with remaining parts taken from reference TRBV7-8 and TRBJ2-7, reads GAGVSQSPRYKVAKRGQDVALRCDPISGHVSLFWYQQALGQGPEFLTYFQNEAQLDKSGLPSDRFFAERPEGSVSTLKIQRTQQEDSAVYLCASSLVLGDGSYEQYFGPGTRLTVT.